The 31 T cell receptor beta chains below all came from one sample that was sequenced in a study of shared clonotypes between healthy human individuals. Generated by immunoSEQ multiplex PCR, the TCRdb table keeps only in-frame clones and is missing some. The sample holds 950,000 to 1,300,000 clones, approximately 72% seen once. Sequencing was performed on memory CD4+ T cells sorted from blood. Sample subset: CD45RA-negative fraction. These receptors originate from a man aged 18 to 35 in good health.

The chain is built from TRBV9 and TRBJ1-1; D unresolved. This CDR3 has 14 amino acids. V lost 4 bases and J lost 1, with 11 bases in between. The V gene's germline CDR1 is SGDLS and CDR2 YYNGEE. CDR3 in DNA: TGTGCCAGCAGCCCCAAAAGTGCGAACACTGAAGCTTTCTTT. This sequence encodes CASSPKSANTEAFF.

The V gene is TRBV18, the J gene TRBJ1-5; D is unclear. The length of the CDR3 is 13 residues. Trimming removed 6 bases from V and 11 bases from J, with 17 bases in between. CDR1 is KGHSH and CDR2 is LQKENI in the germline V gene. CDR3 coding DNA: TGTGCCAGCTCCGGTATTCCTGTCGGGACCCAGCATTTT. Its translation: CASSGIPVGTQHF.

This clone was counted only a few times. The sample has other DNA sequences that encode this CDR3 too. This rearrangement joins TRBV7-2 to TRBJ2-3; D call uncertain. The CDR3 sequence is 14 residues long. Germline V gene data show CDR1 as SGHTA and CDR2 as FQGNSA. V was clipped by 0 bases and J by 0 bases, with 4 bases between them. The CDR3 sequence is CASSLAGSTDTQYF. In nucleotides, the CDR3 is TGTGCCAGCAGCTTAGCGGGGAGCACAGATACGCAGTATTTT. Filled out from reference TRBV7-2 and TRBJ2-3, the complete variable domain reads GAGVSQSPSNKVTEKGKDVELRCDPISGHTALYWYRQSLGQGLEFLIYFQGNSAPDKSGLPSDRFSAERTGGSVSTLTIQRTQQEDSAVYLCASSLAGSTDTQYFGPGTRLTVL.

As concerns this clone: This sample includes further DNA sequences coding for the same CDR3. The chain is built from TRBV6-6 and TRBJ2-7; D is possibly TRBD1 or TRBD2 (5 bases each). Trimming removed 2 bases from V and 2 bases from J, with 10 bases in between. The length of the CDR3 is 14 residues. Germline values: CDR1 MNHNY, CDR2 SVGAGI (reference sequence). The CDR3 is CASSYERGPYEQYF. CDR3 nucleotides: TGTGCCAGCAGTTACGAACGGGGCCCCTACGAGCAGTACTTC.

The chain couples TRBV18 to TRBJ1-1; TRBD1 aligns across 7 bases. Germline V gene lookup returns CDR1 KGHSH and CDR2 LQKENI. V lost 0 bases, J lost 3 bases, and 4 bases stayed unmatched. The CDR3 consists of 15 residues. CDR3 in DNA: TGTGCCAGCTCACCACCGGGGACAGAGGACACTGAAGCTTTCTTT. Translation: CASSPPGTEDTEAFF.

The CDR3: CASSQALAPTDTQYF. Here the CDR3 DNA reads TGCGCCAGCAGCCAGGCCCTAGCGCCGACAGATACGCAGTATTTT. The J gene is TRBJ2-3, the V gene TRBV4-3; perhaps TRBD2 as D (6 bases). The germline V and J ends were trimmed by 3 bases and 3 bases, with 13 bases remaining between them. The germline gives CDR1 LGHNA, CDR2 YSLEER. This CDR3 contains 15 residues.

V usage is TRBV6-5 and J usage is TRBJ2-3, with D hard to call. From germline, CDR1 is MNHEY and CDR2 SVGAGI. V lost 5 bases to trimming and J lost 1 base, with 10 bases between them. This CDR3 has 14 amino acids. The CDR3 reads CASSPIERTDTQYF. The CDR3 DNA reads TGTGCCAGCAGTCCCATCGAACGCACAGATACGCAGTATTTT.

The chain has TRBV2 and TRBJ2-1, with 9 bases aligning to TRBD2. V was clipped by 8 bases and J by 3 bases; unmatched bases: 8. Germline-derived CDR1 and CDR2 are SNHLY and FYNNEI. The CDR3 extends over 15 amino acids. The CDR3 nucleotides read TGTGCCAGCTTATTAGCGGGGGTTCTCTACAATGAGCAGTTCTTC. It encodes CASLLAGVLYNEQFF.

The V gene is TRBV2, the J gene TRBJ2-5; possibly TRBD2 for D (7 bases). The CDR3 extends over 12 amino acids. Germline loops: CDR1 SNHLY, CDR2 FYNNEI. Trimming removed 8 bases from V and 5 bases from J, with 12 bases in between. CDR3 sequence reads: CASGGGLETQYF. The CDR3 bases are TGTGCCAGCGGGGGGGGCTTGGAGACCCAGTACTTC.

This rearrangement joins TRBV28 to TRBJ1-2; a weak D match, TRBD1 (6 bases). V lost 3 bases, J lost 7 bases, and 12 bases lay in between. Germline-derived CDR1 and CDR2 are MDHEN and SYDVKM. This CDR3 is 13 amino acids long. The CDR3 here is CASSLIQGGGYTF. The CDR3 DNA reads as TGTGCCAGCAGTTTGATACAGGGCGGTGGCTACACCTTC.

As for this clone: In the same sample, other DNA sequences code for this CDR3. The V call is TRBV9, the J call TRBJ2-3, with D unclear. V was clipped by 2 bases and J by 1 base, with 5 bases between them. Germline assignment: CDR1 SGDLS and CDR2 YYNGEE. CDR3 length: 13 residues. CDR3 nucleotide sequence: TGTGCCAGCAGCGTCGCGGGCACAGATACGCAGTATTTT. This gives the protein CASSVAGTDTQYF.

This clone has just a few counts. This sequence joins TRBV19 and TRBJ1-3; maybe TRBD1 (5 bases). The length of the CDR3 is 16 residues. V lost 6 bases, J lost 2 bases, and 17 bases lay in between. Germline V gives CDR1 LNHDA, CDR2 SQIVND (reference sequence). CDR3 DNA: TGTGCCAGTAGCCCCACAACTGGGGGGGCTGGAAACACCATATATTTT. This gives the protein CASSPTTGGAGNTIYF.

V is TRBV7-2 and J is TRBJ2-5; the D gene is possibly TRBD1 (5 bases). Germline V CDR1 and CDR2: SGHTA, FQGNSA. CDR3 length: 14 residues. V dropped 2 bases and J dropped 2 bases, with 9 bases sitting between them. Here the CDR3 DNA reads TGTGCCAGCAGCTTATGGGCAGGGCAAGAGACCCAGTACTTC. Its protein product is CASSLWAGQETQYF.

The gene calls are TRBV2 and TRBJ1-1; 8 bases match TRBD1. Per the germline V gene, CDR1 is SNHLY and CDR2 is FYNNEI. J lost 4 bases, V lost 2 bases, and 6 bases had no gene match. There are 15 residues in the CDR3. The CDR3 DNA reads TGTGCCAGCAGTGAACAGGGGGCAATATCCACTGAAGCTTTCTTT. As protein: CASSEQGAISTEAFF.

This clone has a handful of counts. The gene calls are TRBV5-4 and TRBJ2-3; maybe TRBD2 (7 bases). Germline assignment: CDR1 SGHNT and CDR2 YYREEE (reference sequence). With 4 bases removed from V and 0 bases from J, the gap between germline ends came to 15 bases. This CDR3 region has 16 residues. DNA for the CDR3: TGTGCCAGCAGCCGGACTAGGGGGGCTAGCACAGATACGCAGTATTTT. It codes for CASSRTRGASTDTQYF.

The rearrangement joins TRBV9 to TRBJ1-1, with a tentative D call TRBD1 (5 bases). The CDR3 is 13 amino acids. Trimming cost V 8 bases and J 4 bases, with 15 bases left between them. Germline V gives CDR1 SGDLS, CDR2 YYNGEE. The CDR3, as DNA: TGTGCCAGTAGCAGGGCCCTCTTCACTGAAGCTTTCTTT. It encodes CASSRALFTEAFF.

V usage is TRBV19 and J usage is TRBJ1-5; perhaps TRBD1 as D (6 bases). Germline CDR1 LNHDA, CDR2 SQIVND (reference sequence). The CDR3 contains 16 residues. Trimming took off 4 bases at V and 3 bases at J, with 16 bases between the two ends. DNA for the CDR3: TGTGCCAGTAGTACCCTAGGGACACGGGCCAATCAGCCCCAGCATTTT. Translating it yields CASSTLGTRANQPQHF.

The chain carries TRBV29-1 and TRBJ2-1; D ambiguous. The CDR3 length is 12 residues. Germline V lookup: CDR1 SQVTM, CDR2 ANQGSEA. V was pared by 7 bases and J by 3 bases, with 10 bases between. CDR3 sequence reads: CSGGFGYNEQFF. The CDR3 coding sequence is TGCAGCGGCGGATTTGGCTACAATGAGCAGTTCTTC.

This chain uses TRBV11-3 with TRBJ2-7; 7 bases align to TRBD1. CDR1 and CDR2 (germline): SGHNT, YENEEA. J lost 4 bases, V lost 5 bases, and 5 bases had no gene match. CDR3 length equals 13 residues. CDR3 residues: CASSETGSYEQYF. Written as DNA, the CDR3 is TGTGCCAGCAGCGAGACAGGGTCTTACGAGCAGTACTTC.

This clone has only a few counts. The rearrangement uses TRBV2 and TRBJ2-7; weak D call: TRBD2 (6 bases). Germline V gene data show CDR1 as SNHLY and CDR2 as FYNNEI. Trimming cost V 6 bases and J 4 bases, with 10 bases left between them. The CDR3 is 12 amino acids. CDR3 sequence: CASSIGRYEQYF. The CDR3, as DNA: TGTGCCAGCAGCATCGGGAGATACGAGCAGTACTTC.

This chain links TRBV19 with TRBJ1-2, with 7 bases that match TRBD1. Trimming cost V 4 bases and J 4 bases; bases outside gene matches: 9. The CDR3 totals 15 residues. Germline V gene lookup returns CDR1 LNHDA and CDR2 SQIVND (reference sequence). CDR3 bases: TGTGCCAGTAGTACCTCTCCGACAGGGTCCTATGGCTACACCTTC. Amino acid sequence: CASSTSPTGSYGYTF. The whole variable domain, remainder taken from reference TRBV19 and TRBJ1-2, is DGGITQSPKYLFRKEGQNVTLSCEQNLNHDAMYWYRQDPGQGLRLIYYSQIVNDFQKGDIAEGYSVSREKKESFPLTVTSAQKNPTAFYLCASSTSPTGSYGYTFGSGTRLTVV.

The gene calls are TRBV7-9 and TRBJ1-6; TRBD1 is a possible D gene (5 bases). The CDR3 has 15 amino acids. The V and J ends lost 6 bases and 6 bases respectively, with 15 bases between them. CDR1 is SEHNR and CDR2 is FQNEAQ in the germline V gene (reference sequence). Here the CDR3 DNA reads TGTGCCAGCAGGGGAGAGGGGCAGGGTAATTCACCCCTCCACTTT. It yields the protein CASRGEGQGNSPLHF.

Details on this clone: The sample carries other DNA sequences with the same CDR3. This chain connects TRBV2 to TRBJ2-3; no reliable D call. Germline CDR1 and CDR2: SNHLY and FYNNEI. The CDR3 loop spans 11 amino acids. V dropped 4 bases and J dropped 7 bases, with 6 bases sitting between them. The CDR3, as DNA: TGTGCCAGCAGTGTGGGAAATACGCAGTATTTT. As protein: CASSVGNTQYF.

The rearrangement joins TRBV29-1 to TRBJ1-1; a weak D match, TRBD1 (5 bases). Germline V lookup: CDR1 SQVTM, CDR2 ANQGSEA. V was pared by 7 bases and J by 8 bases, with 14 bases between. This CDR3 is built from 11 residues. The CDR3 protein is CSDTLTEEAFF. CDR3 DNA: TGCAGCGACACACTGACAGAAGAAGCTTTCTTT.

Details on this clone: Other DNA sequences in this sample translate to the same CDR3. The genes are TRBV6-5 and TRBJ1-6, with 9 bases fitting TRBD1. V shed 5 bases and J 7 bases; nucleotides not matched to a gene: 3. The CDR3 extends over 14 amino acids. Per the germline V gene, CDR1 is MNHEY and CDR2 is SVGAGI. As DNA, the CDR3 is TGTGCCAGCAGTAGGACAGGGGTGAATTCACCCCTCCACTTT. Protein sequence: CASSRTGVNSPLHF.

This clone appeared a few times. The gene calls are TRBV2 and TRBJ1-1, with unresolved D. Germline V CDR1 and CDR2: SNHLY, FYNNEI. V dropped 4 bases and J dropped 0 bases, with 6 bases sitting between them. This CDR3 is 13 amino acids long. The CDR3 loop is CASSAEMNTEAFF. The CDR3, as DNA: TGTGCCAGCAGTGCAGAGATGAACACTGAAGCTTTCTTT.

V usage is TRBV6-5 and J usage is TRBJ2-5; tentatively, D is TRBD1 or TRBD2 (6 bases each). Trimming pared 2 bases from V and 5 bases from J, leaving 18 bases between. The CDR3 has 16 residues. Germline V gene data show CDR1 as MNHEY and CDR2 as SVGAGI. CDR3 in amino acids: CASSYPKPGGGETQYF. CDR3 bases: TGTGCCAGCAGTTACCCGAAACCCGGAGGGGGGGAGACCCAGTACTTC.

The V call is TRBV6-6, the J call TRBJ2-4, with 8 bases lining up with TRBD1. V lost 2 bases to trimming and J lost 4 bases; unmatched junction nucleotides: 4. Germline lookup yields CDR1 MNHNY and CDR2 SVGAGI (reference sequence). This CDR3 is 15 amino acids long. Written as DNA, the CDR3 is TGTGCCAGCAGTTACACCACAGGGGGGAAAAACATTCAGTACTTC. This codes for CASSYTTGGKNIQYF.

The V gene is TRBV28, the J gene TRBJ1-2, with D maybe TRBD1 (6 bases). The CDR3 totals 14 residues. CDR1 and CDR2 from the germline V gene are MDHEN and SYDVKM. V dropped 6 bases and J dropped 2 bases, with 13 bases sitting between them. The DNA of the CDR3 is TGTGCCAGCAGCAGCCGAGGGGGAAACTATGGCTACACCTTC. Translation gives CASSSRGGNYGYTF.

A remark on this clone: Other DNA sequences in the sample encode the same CDR3. The chain is built from TRBV7-2 and TRBJ2-1; 8 positions agree with TRBD1. V lost 4 bases to trimming and J lost 1 base; unmatched junction nucleotides: 3. Germline CDR1 reads SGHTA; CDR2 reads FQGNSA. The CDR3 is 15 residues long. The CDR3 is CASSSDRGSYNEQFF. CDR3 coding DNA: TGTGCCAGCAGCTCAGACAGGGGATCCTACAATGAGCAGTTCTTC.

The rearrangement links TRBV7-9 to TRBJ2-5; weak D call: TRBD2 (5 bases). CDR3 length: 15 amino acids. The V and J ends lost 5 bases and 5 bases respectively, with 18 bases between them. Germline lookup yields CDR1 SEHNR and CDR2 FQNEAQ (reference sequence). CDR3 sequence (DNA): TGTGCCAGCAGCAAGGAGGCAGGCGGCGGGGAGACCCAGTACTTC. Its translation: CASSKEAGGGETQYF.